The next 13 T cell receptor beta chains were all read from a single sample in a study of shared clonotypes between healthy human individuals. Repertoires were generated with immunoSEQ multiplex PCR, while TCRdb's copy carries only in-frame clones and drops some. The sample has about 1.1 million clones, approximately 77% seen once. Sequenced material: memory CD4+ T cells from PBMCs. Subset meaning: CD45RA-negative fraction. The receptors shown here come from a man between 18 and 29 years old in good health. Some clones in this sample may be carry-over from other donors' samples.

This clone was detected only a few times. The gene calls are TRBV2 and TRBJ2-2; 7 bases match TRBD1. V was pared by 8 bases and J by 1 base, with 4 bases of the junction left unmatched. Germline V CDR1 and CDR2: SNHLY, FYNNEI. The CDR3 is 14 residues long. In nucleotides, the CDR3 is TGTGCCAGCCTTCGGGACAGGAACACCGGGGAGCTGTTTTTT. Its translation: CASLRDRNTGELFF.

Worth noting for this clone: Other DNA sequences in this sample translate to the same CDR3. This chain connects TRBV9 to TRBJ2-2; no definite D call. The CDR3 length is 12 residues. Germline assignment: CDR1 SGDLS and CDR2 YYNGEE. Trimming removed 3 bases at V and 2 bases at J, with 2 bases between. The CDR3: CASSANTGELFF. DNA for the CDR3: TGTGCCAGCAGCGCAAACACCGGGGAGCTGTTTTTT.

Worth noting for this clone: Sequence at one end of the junction differs from germline and may be a read error. The chain recombines TRBV18 with TRBJ2-7; possible D gene TRBD1, 6 bases. Germline CDR1 is KGHSH and CDR2 is LQKENI. The CDR3 loop spans 13 amino acids. The CDR3 nucleotides are TGTGCCAGCTCATCACGCCGGGACACCAACCAAAACTTC. Encoded protein: CASSSRRDTNQNF.

This chain joins TRBV11-1 and TRBJ2-4; 10 bases line up with TRBD1. Looked up from germline, CDR1 is SGHAT and CDR2 is FQDESV (reference sequence). The ends lost 5 bases at V and 3 bases at J; junction bases unmatched: 7. The CDR3 is 16 amino acids. The CDR3 sequence: CASSRDRTGGKNIQYF. In DNA form, the CDR3 reads TGTGCCAGCAGCCGCGACCGGACAGGGGGCAAAAACATTCAGTACTTC.

The V and J genes are TRBV7-9 and TRBJ1-2; TRBD1 matches at 9 bases. Trimming took 5 bases from V and 4 from J; bases not matched to a gene: 8. The CDR3 has 15 amino acids. Per the germline V gene, CDR1 is SEHNR and CDR2 is FQNEAQ (reference sequence). The chain's CDR3 is CASSPTRDRVYGYTF. CDR3 nucleotides: TGTGCCAGCAGCCCGACTCGGGACAGGGTCTATGGCTACACCTTC.

The rearrangement links TRBV2 to TRBJ1-5, with a possible D match to TRBD1 (6 bases). Germline V gene sequence: CDR1 SNHLY, CDR2 FYNNEI. Between the trimmed V and J ends, which lost 7 bases and 8 bases, there was a span of 15 bases. CDR3 length equals 13 residues. In nucleotides, the CDR3 is TGTGCCAGCACCCGGGAGGGGGGCAAGCCCCAGCATTTT. Translating gives CASTREGGKPQHF.

This clone was detected only a few times. The chain has TRBV14 and TRBJ2-1; 13 bases are a match to TRBD2. The germline gives CDR1 SGHDN, CDR2 FVKESK. After removal of 0 bases from V and 0 bases from J, the junction contained 11 bases not matched to a gene. This CDR3 comprises 21 residues. The CDR3 protein is CASSQETSGRRILSSYNEQFF. Here the CDR3 DNA reads TGTGCCAGCAGCCAAGAGACTAGCGGGAGGCGAATACTATCCTCCTACAATGAGCAGTTCTTC.

This clone was seen only once. This chain joins TRBV2 and TRBJ1-2; D might be TRBD1 (5 bases). The CDR3 has 14 residues. Trimming stripped 6 bases from V and 4 bases from J, with 15 bases between. Germline loops: CDR1 SNHLY, CDR2 FYNNEI. Written as DNA, the CDR3 is TGTGCCAGCAGCACCTCTGGGGGAATCTATGGCTACACCTTC. The encoded protein is CASSTSGGIYGYTF.

In DNA form, the CDR3 reads TGTGCCAGCAGAGTATCCGGGACCAAAAAGCAGTTCTTC. Its protein product is CASRVSGTKKQFF. The chain joins TRBV6-5 to TRBJ2-1; either TRBD1 or TRBD2 may supply D (5 bases each). The V end lost 6 bases, the J end lost 11 bases, and 17 bases lay between the germline ends. The V gene's germline CDR1 is MNHEY and CDR2 SVGAGI. CDR3 length: 13 amino acids.

J is TRBJ2-1 and V is TRBV28; 10 nucleotides match TRBD1. Trimming cost V 5 bases and J 6 bases; bases outside gene matches: 7. There are 15 residues in the CDR3. Germline CDR1 MDHEN, CDR2 SYDVKM. The chain's CDR3 is CASSPPGQGINEQFF. CDR3 bases: TGTGCCAGCAGTCCCCCGGGACAGGGGATCAATGAGCAGTTCTTC.

CDR3 region: CACPRGGGFSYEQYF. In nucleotides, the CDR3 is TGTGCCTGCCCTAGGGGGGGCGGATTCTCCTACGAGCAGTACTTC. The chain uses TRBV30 and TRBJ2-7, with a possible D match to TRBD2 (7 bases). The CDR3 sequence is 15 residues long. Germline CDR1 is GTSNPN and CDR2 is SVGIG (reference sequence). V shed 6 bases and J shed 0 bases, with 18 bases lying between them. Together with reference TRBV30 and TRBJ2-7, the CDR3 gives the full variable domain: SQTIHQWPATLVQPVGSPLSLECTVEGTSNPNLYWYRQAAGRGLQLLFYSVGIGQISSEVPQNLSASRPQDRQFILSSKKLLLSDSGFYLCACPRGGGFSYEQYFGPGTRLTVT.

The chain couples TRBV30 to TRBJ2-6, with a tentative D call TRBD2 (5 bases). Per germline, CDR1 GTSNPN and CDR2 SVGIG (reference sequence). V was pared by 4 bases and J by 2 bases, with 15 bases between. This CDR3 spans 16 amino acids. CDR3 region: CAWINPGLPGANVLTF. The CDR3 nucleotides read TGTGCCTGGATTAATCCGGGGTTGCCTGGGGCCAACGTCCTGACTTTC.

The chain is built from TRBV14 and TRBJ1-2, with D perhaps matching TRBD1 (5 bases). The V end was cut by 1 base, the J end by 8 bases, with 14 bases between. This CDR3 contains 14 residues. From germline, CDR1 is SGHDN and CDR2 FVKESK. CDR3 sequence (DNA): TGTGCCAGCAGCCAAGCCGGTCGGACATCGGGCTACACCTTC. It is translated as CASSQAGRTSGYTF.